Listed below are T cell receptor beta chains from one sample, sequenced in a study of T cell responses to AZD1222 COVID-19 vaccine. TCRdb keeps only in-frame clones here, not all; method: immunoSEQ multiplex PCR. The sample shows around 140,000 clones, roughly 90% of them seen only once. Sequencing used peripheral blood, obtained on day 0 of AZD1222 vaccination. The receptors stem from an adult in good health. The conserved cysteine and the conserved F or W are not part of the CDR3 here.

j_gene: TRBJ2-4
v_gene: TRBV6-1
CDR3aa: ASSAPLAGGSKNIQY

j_gene: TRBJ1-1
v_gene: TRBV5-4
CDR3aa: ASSFDRRAAGNTEAF

j_gene: TRBJ2-3
v_gene: TRBV7-2
CDR3aa: ASSFLRGARLDTQY

j_gene: TRBJ2-2
v_gene: TRBV2
CDR3aa: ASRAEAITGELF

j_gene: TRBJ1-2
v_gene: TRBV10-3
CDR3aa: AASGDRYGYT

j_gene: TRBJ2-1
v_gene: TRBV7-2
CDR3aa: ASSLMASGTGNEQF

j_gene: TRBJ2-1
v_gene: TRBV7-9
CDR3aa: ASSPGGLALRNEQF

j_gene: TRBJ2-2
v_gene: TRBV25-1
CDR3aa: ASSESRGLARTGELF

j_gene: TRBJ1-2
v_gene: TRBV23-1
CDR3aa: ASSQCARGFYGYT

j_gene: TRBJ1-1
v_gene: TRBV7-2
CDR3aa: ASKMNTEAF